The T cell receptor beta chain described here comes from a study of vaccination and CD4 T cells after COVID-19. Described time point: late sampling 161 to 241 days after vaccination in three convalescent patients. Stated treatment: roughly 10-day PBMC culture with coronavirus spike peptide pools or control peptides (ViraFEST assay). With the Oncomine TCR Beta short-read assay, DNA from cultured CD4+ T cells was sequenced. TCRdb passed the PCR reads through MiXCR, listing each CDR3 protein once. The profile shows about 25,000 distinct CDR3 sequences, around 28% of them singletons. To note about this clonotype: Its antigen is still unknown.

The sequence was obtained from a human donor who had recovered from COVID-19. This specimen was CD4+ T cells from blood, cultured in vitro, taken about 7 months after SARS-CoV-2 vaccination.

CDR3 sequence: CASSGGTRETQYF. The DNA of the CDR3 is TGTGCCAGCAGTGGGGGAACACGGGAGACCCAGTACTTC. The chain couples TRBV6-1 to TRBJ2-5, with D unclear. The length of the CDR3 is 13 residues. Germline V gives CDR1 MNHNS, CDR2 SASEGT. Deletions cut 4 bases from V and 5 bases from J, with 11 bases between.